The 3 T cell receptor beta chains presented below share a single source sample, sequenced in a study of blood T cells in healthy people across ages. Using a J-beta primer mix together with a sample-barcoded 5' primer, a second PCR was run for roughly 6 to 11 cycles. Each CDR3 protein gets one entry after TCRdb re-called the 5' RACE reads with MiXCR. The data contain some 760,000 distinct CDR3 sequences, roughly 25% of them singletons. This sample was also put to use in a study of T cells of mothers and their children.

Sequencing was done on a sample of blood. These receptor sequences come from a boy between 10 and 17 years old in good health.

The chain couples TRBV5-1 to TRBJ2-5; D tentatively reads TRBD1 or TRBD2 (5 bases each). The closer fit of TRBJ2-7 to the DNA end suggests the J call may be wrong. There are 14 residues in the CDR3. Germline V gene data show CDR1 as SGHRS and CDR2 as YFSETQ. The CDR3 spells CASSPGTNKGEQYF. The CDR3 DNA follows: TGCGCCAGCAGCCCCGGGACCAATAAGGGCGAGCAGTACTTC.

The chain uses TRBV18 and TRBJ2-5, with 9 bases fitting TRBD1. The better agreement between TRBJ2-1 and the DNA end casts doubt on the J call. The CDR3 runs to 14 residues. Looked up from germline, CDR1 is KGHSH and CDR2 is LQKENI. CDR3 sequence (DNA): TGTGCCAGCAGCCAACAGGGGGCAGAGGGTGAGCAGTTCTTC. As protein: CASSQQGAEGEQFF.

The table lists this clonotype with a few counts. The CDR3 nucleotides are TGCGCCAGCAGCCCTTACACTGAATACGAGCAGTACTTC. This codes for CASSPYTEYEQYF. The chain uses TRBV5-1 and TRBJ2-7; D gene unclear. Trimming cost V 4 bases and J 4 bases, with 12 bases left between them. CDR3 length: 13 amino acids. Per the germline V gene, CDR1 is SGHRS and CDR2 is YFSETQ.